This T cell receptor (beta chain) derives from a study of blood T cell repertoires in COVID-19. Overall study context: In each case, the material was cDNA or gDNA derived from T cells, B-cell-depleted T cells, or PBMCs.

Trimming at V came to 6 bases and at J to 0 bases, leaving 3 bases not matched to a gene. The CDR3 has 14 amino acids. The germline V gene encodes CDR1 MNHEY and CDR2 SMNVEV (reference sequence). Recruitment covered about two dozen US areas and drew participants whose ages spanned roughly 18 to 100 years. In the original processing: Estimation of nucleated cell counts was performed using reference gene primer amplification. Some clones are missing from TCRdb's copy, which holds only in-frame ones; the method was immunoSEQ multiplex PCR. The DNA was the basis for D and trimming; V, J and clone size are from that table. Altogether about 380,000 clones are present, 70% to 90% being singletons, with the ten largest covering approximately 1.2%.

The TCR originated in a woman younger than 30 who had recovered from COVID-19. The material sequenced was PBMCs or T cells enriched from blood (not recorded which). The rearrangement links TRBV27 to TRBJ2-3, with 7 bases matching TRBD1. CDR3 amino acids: CASSLGQSTDTQYF. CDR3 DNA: TGTGCCAGCAGCCTGGGACAGAGCACAGATACGCAGTATTTT.